These 8 T cell receptor beta chains came from one sample sequenced in a study of T cells after yellow fever vaccination. Via MiXCR, TCRdb re-called the 5' RACE reads, giving one row per CDR3 protein. The profile shows 250,000 or so distinct CDR3 sequences, roughly 4% of them singletons. The sequenced sample was PBMCs, obtained 15 days after the yellow fever booster vaccination. Receptors originate from a man aged 18 to 30 who received the YFV17D yellow fever vaccine.

In this sample, this clonotype turned up many times. The chain couples TRBV6-1 to TRBJ1-1; perhaps TRBD1 as D (6 bases). Germline CDR1 reads MNHNS; CDR2 reads SASEGT. Between the trimmed V and J ends, which lost 5 bases and 1 base, there was a span of 17 bases. The CDR3 length is 16 residues. The CDR3 loop is CASSPLGGRGNTEAFF. The CDR3 region has the DNA TGTGCCAGCAGTCCGTTGGGGGGGCGAGGGAACACTGAAGCTTTCTTT.

This clonotype occurred many times. The chain employs TRBV15 and TRBJ1-5; possible D gene TRBD1, 6 bases. Trimming took 5 bases from V and 6 from J, leaving 14 bases between them. The CDR3 extends over 14 amino acids. Germline V lookup: CDR1 LNHNV, CDR2 YYDKDF (reference sequence). The CDR3 bases are TGTGCCACCAGCCCAGAGGGGGGTGGTCAGCCCCAGCATTTT. It specifies CATSPEGGGQPQHF.

This clonotype was picked up many times. The chain recombines TRBV15 with TRBJ2-3; maybe TRBD2 (5 bases). V was pared by 5 bases and J by 4 bases, with 13 bases between. CDR1 and CDR2 (germline): LNHNV, YYDKDF (reference sequence). The length of the CDR3 is 14 residues. CDR3 sequence: CATSVRGGADTQYF. CDR3 sequence (DNA): TGTGCCACCAGCGTCCGAGGAGGCGCAGATACGCAGTATTTT.

This clonotype was seen only a few times. The chain employs TRBV6-1 and TRBJ1-2, with 7 nucleotides matching TRBD1. V lost 3 bases and J lost 4; bases outside the gene matches: 8. Germline CDR1 is MNHNS and CDR2 is SASEGT. The CDR3 contains 15 residues. CDR3 protein: CASSDNRGQSYGYTF. For the CDR3, the DNA is TGTGCCAGCAGTGATAATAGGGGGCAGAGCTATGGCTACACCTTC.

The sample holds many counts of this clonotype. This chain joins TRBV6-2 or TRBV6-3 and TRBJ1-1, with a possible D match to TRBD1 (5 bases). This CDR3 is built from 14 residues. Germline V gene lookup returns CDR1 MNHEY and CDR2 SVGEGT. V lost 7 bases, J lost 2 bases, and 14 bases lay in between. CDR3: CASTSIQENTEAFF. In nucleotides, the CDR3 is TGTGCCAGCACCAGCATACAGGAAAACACTGAAGCTTTCTTT.

The sample holds many counts of this clonotype. This chain links TRBV7-3 with TRBJ2-2; 12 nucleotides agree with TRBD1. Germline CDR1 reads SGHTA; CDR2 reads FQGTGA. The CDR3 sequence is 17 residues long. Trimming at V came to 5 bases and at J to 5 bases, leaving 9 bases not matched to a gene. CDR3 region: CASSLTGQGARTGELFF. DNA of the CDR3: TGTGCCAGCAGCCTTACGGGACAGGGGGCACGGACCGGGGAGCTGTTTTTT.

This clonotype was detected many times. One end of the junction fails to match germline, which may point to a read error. The J gene is TRBJ1-5, the V gene TRBV18; D perhaps matches TRBD1 (5 bases). The CDR3 runs to 13 residues. The germline V gene encodes CDR1 KGHSH and CDR2 LQKENI. In DNA, the CDR3 is TGTGCCAGCGCACCCGGGGACGTCGGAGCCCAGCATTTT. Its protein product is CASAPGDVGAQHF.

This clonotype showed up many times. The CDR3 loop is CASSLEGIGETQYF. The DNA for the CDR3 is TGTGCCAGCAGCTTGGAAGGGATAGGGGAGACCCAGTACTTC. This chain connects TRBV5-5 to TRBJ2-5; no clear D gene. The CDR3 sequence is 14 residues long. Germline-derived CDR1 and CDR2 are SGHKS and YYEKEE (reference sequence). Trimming shortened V by 0 bases and J by 5 bases, and 11 bases separated the two germline ends.